The T cell receptor (beta chain) under discussion was sequenced for a study of molecular identifiers for immune sequencing clone quantification. Only a few counts were recorded for this clonotype. Trimming removed 0 bases from V and 7 bases from J, with 16 bases in between. From germline, CDR1 is DFQATT and CDR2 SNEGSKA (reference sequence). The CDR3 consists of 16 residues. Via MiXCR, TCRdb re-called the PCR reads, giving one row per CDR3 protein. The sample consists of over 550,000 distinct CDR3 sequences, around 25% of them appearing once. The sequence derives from a human donor in good health. Some libraries in this study had Jurkat cell RNA spiked in. The sample comprised naive CD8+ T cells from blood, with Jurkat cell RNA spiked in. Subset: FACS-sorted CD8+CD4-CCR7+CD45RA+ naive T cells. The V gene is TRBV20-1, the J gene TRBJ1-6, with D possibly being TRBD1 (5 bases). CDR3 in amino acids: CSARDLEWGANSPLHF. The CDR3 bases are TGCAGTGCTAGAGATTTGGAATGGGGCGCGAATTCACCCCTCCACTTT.